Presented here are 28 T cell receptor beta chains from one specimen sequenced in a study of circulating and synovial CD4+ cells in juvenile arthritis. Data came from immunoSEQ multiplex PCR; TCRdb stores just in-frame clones and leaves some out. The repertoire has roughly 32,000 clones, over 90% of them found once; the top ten carry 0.68%. The sequencing input was CD4+ T cells from blood. These receptors originate from a human donor with juvenile idiopathic arthritis.

J is TRBJ2-6 and V is TRBV10-3, with D hard to call. In germline, CDR1 is ENHRY, CDR2 SYGVKD. CDR3 size: 15 residues. The V end was cut by 0 bases, the J end by 2 bases, with 5 bases between. The CDR3 nucleotides are TGTGCCATCAGTGAGTCACCAGCTGGGGCCAACGTCCTGACTTTC. Its translation: CAISESPAGANVLTF.

The genes are TRBV7-8 and TRBJ1-3, with D possibly being TRBD1 (5 bases). Trimming took off 2 bases at V and 2 bases at J, with 28 bases between the two ends. There are 21 residues in the CDR3. Germline values: CDR1 SGHVS, CDR2 FQNEAQ. CDR3 sequence (DNA): TGTGCCAGCAGCTTACGGGGCCCCCGGGAGATGAAGTACGGAGCTGGAAACACCATATATTTT. Protein: CASSLRGPREMKYGAGNTIYF.

The rearrangement uses TRBV9 and TRBJ2-3; D is possibly TRBD2 (6 bases). Trimming took off 0 bases at V and 5 bases at J, with 19 bases between the two ends. CDR3 size: 17 residues. Germline V gene data show CDR1 as SGDLS and CDR2 as YYNGEE. The DNA of the CDR3 is TGTGCCAGCAGCGTAGCTACAAGATTACGGGGAGGAGATACGCAGTATTTT. Translated: CASSVATRLRGGDTQYF.

The rearrangement joins TRBV11-2 to TRBJ2-1; TRBD2 matches 10 bases. Trimming removed 1 base from V and 2 bases from J; junction bases left unmatched: 8. The germline V gene encodes CDR1 SGHAT and CDR2 FQNNGV. CDR3 length: 18 residues. The CDR3 DNA follows: TGTGCCAGCAGCTTAGGCGCTAGCGGGAGTACCGCCTACAATGAGCAGTTCTTC. Translating gives CASSLGASGSTAYNEQFF.

This clone was seen a single time. The chain links TRBV7-8 to TRBJ1-2; D call uncertain. In germline, CDR1 is SGHVS, CDR2 FQNEAQ. The CDR3 is made up of 14 amino acids. V was clipped by 5 bases and J by 6 bases, with 16 bases between them. This chain's CDR3 is CASSPRLLRNGYTF. As DNA, the CDR3 is TGTGCCAGCAGCCCCAGACTTCTGCGCAATGGCTACACCTTC.

The V gene is TRBV9, the J gene TRBJ2-3, with 12 positions matching TRBD1. The CDR3 is 15 residues long. Germline CDR1 and CDR2: SGDLS and YYNGEE. V was pared by 3 bases and J by 4 bases, with 3 bases of the junction left unmatched. CDR3 DNA sequence: TGTGCCAGCAGCGCCCGGGACAGGGGGCCAGATACGCAGTATTTT. Translating it yields CASSARDRGPDTQYF.

The CDR3 DNA is TGTGCCAGCAGCTTAGGACAGGGAGGAGATACGCAGTATTTT. It encodes CASSLGQGGDTQYF. The V gene is TRBV11-3, the J gene TRBJ2-3, with D maybe TRBD1 (7 bases). Germline V gene data show CDR1 as SGHNT and CDR2 as YENEEA. This CDR3 has 14 amino acids. The ends were cut back, 1 base at V and 5 bases at J, with 10 bases in the middle.

The chain carries TRBV7-2 and TRBJ1-3; 8 bases are a match to TRBD1. The CDR3 is 15 amino acids. Germline values: CDR1 SGHTA, CDR2 FQGNSA. Trimming cost V 1 base and J 5 bases; bases outside gene matches: 4. This CDR3 reads CASSLGTGPRNTIYF. CDR3 in DNA: TGTGCCAGCAGCTTAGGGACAGGGCCGCGAAACACCATATATTTT.

The chain recombines TRBV2 with TRBJ2-5, with TRBD2 matching over 13 bases. CDR1 is SNHLY and CDR2 is FYNNEI in the germline V gene. The trim removed 9 bases at V and 4 bases at J, leaving 2 bases unmatched. CDR3 length: 13 amino acids. The DNA of the CDR3 is TGTGCCAGTGGGACTAGCGGGACAGAGACCCAGTACTTC. It is translated as CASGTSGTETQYF.

The V gene is TRBV29-1, the J gene TRBJ2-5; 9 nucleotides line up with TRBD2. The CDR3 is 17 residues long. Looked up from germline, CDR1 is SQVTM and CDR2 is ANQGSEA. V lost 3 bases and J lost 4; bases outside the gene matches: 15. The CDR3 DNA reads as TGCAGCGTTGATCCAATTGGTGGCGGGGGGGCCCGAGAGACCCAGTACTTC. Translating it yields CSVDPIGGGGARETQYF.

The rearrangement uses TRBV15 and TRBJ1-6; D gene uncertain. Trimming left V 4 bases short and J 8 bases short, with 15 bases between. CDR3 length: 15 residues. The germline gives CDR1 LNHNV, CDR2 YYDKDF (reference sequence). CDR3 bases: TGTGCCACCAGCATTCTAGGAGTACGGGATTCACCCCTCCACTTT. It translates to CATSILGVRDSPLHF.

This clone was observed once. The chain recombines TRBV5-1 with TRBJ1-5, with 7 bases matching TRBD1. The CDR3 sequence is 15 residues long. V trimming: 0 bases; J trimming: 7 bases; junction bases outside the gene matches: 7. Germline CDR1 SGHRS, CDR2 YFSETQ. CDR3 region: CASSLAPGGYQPQHF. In DNA, the CDR3 is TGCGCCAGCAGCTTGGCCCCAGGGGGGTACCAGCCCCAGCATTTT.

J is TRBJ2-7 and V is TRBV7-3; D is perhaps TRBD2 (6 bases). From germline, CDR1 is SGHTA and CDR2 FQGTGA. V lost 4 bases and J lost 5, with 12 bases in between. The CDR3 is 13 residues long. CDR3: CASSSDTSHEQYF. CDR3 sequence (DNA): TGTGCCAGCAGCTCCGATACTAGCCACGAGCAGTACTTC. Variable domain in full (rest from reference TRBV7-3 and TRBJ2-7): GAGVSQTPSNKVTEKGKYVELRCDPISGHTALYWYRQSLGQGPEFLIYFQGTGAADDSGLPNDRFFAVRPEGSVSTLKIQRTERGDSAVYLCASSSDTSHEQYFGPGTRLTVT.

The V gene is TRBV9, the J gene TRBJ2-3; 8 bases are shared with TRBD2. J was trimmed by 2 bases and V by 3 bases; bases with no gene match: 5. The germline gives CDR1 SGDLS, CDR2 YYNGEE. This CDR3 spans 15 amino acids. The CDR3 bases are TGTGCCAGCAGCGCGCGGGGGGACCACACAGATACGCAGTATTTT. It encodes CASSARGDHTDTQYF.

The chain links TRBV7-9 to TRBJ1-2; TRBD1 might be the D (5 bases). The length of the CDR3 is 17 residues. Germline CDR1 SEHNR, CDR2 FQNEAQ (reference sequence). The V end lost 3 bases, the J end lost 1 base, and 18 bases lay between the germline ends. CDR3 amino acids: CASSLSLQWGDNYGYTF. The CDR3 region has the DNA TGTGCCAGCAGCTTGAGTTTGCAATGGGGCGATAACTATGGCTACACCTTC.

The chain employs TRBV27 and TRBJ1-2; TRBD1 agrees at 10 bases. Germline-derived CDR1 and CDR2 are MNHEY and SMNVEV (reference sequence). The CDR3 covers 14 residues. Trimming took 3 bases from V and 5 from J; bases not matched to a gene: 3. The CDR3 reads CASSFRDRGYGYTF. As DNA, the CDR3 is TGTGCCAGCAGTTTCCGGGACAGGGGTTATGGCTACACCTTC.

This chain connects TRBV30 to TRBJ2-7; 9 nucleotides line up with TRBD1. From germline, CDR1 is GTSNPN and CDR2 SVGIG (reference sequence). The V and J ends lost 2 bases and 7 bases, in that order; junction bases with no gene match: 6. The CDR3 covers 13 residues. The CDR3 protein is CAWSHGTGWEQYF. CDR3 nucleotide sequence: TGTGCCTGGAGTCACGGGACAGGGTGGGAGCAGTACTTC.

CDR3 loop: CASSGQETSGIGETQYF. The DNA of the CDR3 is TGTGCCAGCAGTGGACAGGAGACTAGCGGGATAGGGGAGACCCAGTACTTC. The chain carries TRBV25-1 and TRBJ2-5, with TRBD2 matching over 11 bases. This CDR3 comprises 17 residues. The germline V gene has CDR1 MGHDK and CDR2 SYGVNS. Losses at the gene ends were 4 bases for V and 5 bases for J; bases not matched to a gene: 12.

V gene TRBV5-1 combines with J gene TRBJ2-7; 7 bases line up with TRBD1. The CDR3 is 14 amino acids. Germline lookup yields CDR1 SGHRS and CDR2 YFSETQ. V lost 6 bases and J lost 2; bases outside the gene matches: 8. DNA for the CDR3: TGCGCCAGCACCCCGACAGGGCCTACCTACGAGCAGTACTTC. This translates into CASTPTGPTYEQYF.

V is TRBV9 and J is TRBJ2-3, with 7 bases identical to TRBD2. Looked up from germline, CDR1 is SGDLS and CDR2 is YYNGEE. The CDR3 consists of 15 residues. V lost 3 bases and J lost 5; bases outside the gene matches: 9. The CDR3 sequence: CASSGGVGGVDTQYF. CDR3 in DNA: TGTGCCAGCAGCGGAGGGGTGGGAGGGGTAGATACGCAGTATTTT.

V gene TRBV4-1 combines with J gene TRBJ2-3; D is unresolved. Trimming removed 0 bases at V and 5 bases at J, with 12 bases between. Germline CDR1 is MGHRA and CDR2 is YSYEKL. This CDR3 spans 15 amino acids. The CDR3, as DNA: TGCGCCAGCAGCCAAGACAACTTCCCGCGAGATACGCAGTATTTT. It yields the protein CASSQDNFPRDTQYF.

For the CDR3, the DNA is TGTGCCAGCATAACTGGGACTGTTCATGGCTACACCTTC. Translated, it gives CASITGTVHGYTF. J is TRBJ1-2 and V is TRBV28; possible D gene TRBD1, 5 bases. V lost 7 bases, J lost 6 bases, and 15 bases lay in between. This CDR3 contains 13 residues. Germline V gene lookup returns CDR1 MDHEN and CDR2 SYDVKM.

V and J are TRBV16 and TRBJ1-2; no reliable D call. Germline V CDR1 and CDR2: KGHSY, FQNENV. The CDR3 spans 14 residues. V was shortened by 0 bases and J by 7 bases, with 12 bases between the two germline ends. This CDR3 is CASSQSTVGSGYTF. The CDR3 region has the DNA TGTGCCAGCAGCCAATCCACAGTGGGCAGTGGCTACACCTTC.

This chain joins TRBV10-1 and TRBJ1-5, with D possibly being TRBD1 (6 bases). V lost 6 bases to trimming and J lost 2 bases, with 20 bases between them. The CDR3 is 17 residues long. Looked up from germline, CDR1 is WNHNN and CDR2 is SYGVQD (reference sequence). The CDR3 sequence: CASRNTGSGDGNQPQHF. The CDR3 bases are TGCGCCAGCAGGAATACAGGGTCAGGGGACGGCAATCAGCCCCAGCATTTT.

The rearrangement joins TRBV27 to TRBJ2-3; the D gene is possibly TRBD1 (7 bases). CDR3 length equals 14 residues. V was pared by 4 bases and J by 6 bases, with 14 bases between. Germline CDR1 is MNHEY and CDR2 is SMNVEV (reference sequence). This CDR3 reads CASSSQGGGDTQYF. The CDR3 region has the DNA TGTGCCAGCAGTTCGCAGGGGGGCGGGGATACGCAGTATTTT.

V gene TRBV6-5 combines with J gene TRBJ2-1; no firm D call. The length of the CDR3 is 15 residues. Germline CDR1 and CDR2: MNHEY and SVGAGI. V was clipped by 4 bases and J by 7 bases, with 17 bases between them. The CDR3 DNA follows: TGTGCCAGCAGTTCGGAGTCCCTTCCCCGGAATGAGCAGTTCTTC. This codes for CASSSESLPRNEQFF.

The chain couples TRBV2 to TRBJ1-4; TRBD1 agrees at 9 bases. V was pared by 0 bases and J by 7 bases, with 12 bases of the junction left unmatched. The germline V gene encodes CDR1 SNHLY and CDR2 FYNNEI. This CDR3 spans 18 amino acids. CDR3 sequence: CASSEARASGTGTEKLFF. The CDR3 DNA follows: TGTGCCAGCAGTGAAGCGAGAGCGTCAGGGACAGGGACTGAAAAACTGTTTTTT.

A remark on this clone: Other nucleotide sequences in the sample specify the same CDR3. This chain links TRBV5-4 with TRBJ1-1, with D unclear. The V end was cut by 0 bases, the J end by 4 bases, with 10 bases between. This CDR3 has 14 residues. Germline V lookup: CDR1 SGHNT, CDR2 YYREEE (reference sequence). Written as DNA, the CDR3 is TGTGCCAGCAGCTTGGAGGTGGTAGCCACTGAAGCTTTCTTT. The encoded protein is CASSLEVVATEAFF.